The clone carrying this TCR beta chain appeared once. The V segment lost 6 bases and the J segment 5 bases; nucleotides outside the gene matches: 12. In germline, CDR1 is SQVTM, CDR2 ANQGSEA. This CDR3 is built from 14 residues. This sample was included in a study of T cell changes during pregnancy in multiple sclerosis. Produced via immunoSEQ multiplex PCR; TCRdb's table is partial and in-frame only. Of approximately 61,000 clones in the sample, 88% are singletons; the top ten hold roughly 1.7%. The clonotype was recovered from a female donor with multiple sclerosis, enrolled in a pregnancy study. This chain connects TRBV29-1 to TRBJ2-5; 7 nucleotides align to TRBD2. Source: peripheral blood, taken in the first trimester of pregnancy. CDR3: CSVVAGVISETQYF. CDR3 in DNA: TGCAGCGTGGTCGCGGGAGTAATATCGGAGACCCAGTACTTC.